Sequencing of this T cell receptor (beta chain) was carried out in a study of blood T cells in healthy people across ages. Whole-study results and caveats: The fall in TCR beta diversity per million T cells was roughly linear with age.

As regards this clonotype: Antigen unknown.

The CDR3 has 12 amino acids. The germline gives CDR1 SNHLY, CDR2 FYNNEI. V lost 2 bases and J 11 bases, leaving 10 bases between the germline ends. Sample-barcoded 5' priming and a J-beta primer mix drove a second PCR of about 6 to 12 cycles. Each CDR3 protein is one row after TCRdb ran MiXCR on the 5' RACE reads. The data show about 970,000 distinct CDR3 sequences, 51% seen once. V is TRBV2 and J is TRBJ1-5; the D is unclear. The clonotype originates from a woman in her sixties or seventies in good health. Sequences were obtained from blood. The CDR3 spells CASSERFRTQHF. CDR3 in DNA: TGTGCCAGCAGTGAAAGATTCCGGACCCAGCATTTT. Supplemented by reference TRBV2 and TRBJ1-5, the full variable domain reads EPEVTQTPSHQVTQMGQEVILRCVPISNHLYFYWYRQILGQKVEFLVSFYNNEISEKSEIFDDQFSVERPDGSNFTLKIRSTKLEDSAMYFCASSERFRTQHFGDGTRLSIL.